These T cell receptor beta chains were read from a single sample in a study of regulatory T cells in long-lasting Graves disease. TCRdb redid the calling of the multiplex PCR reads with MiXCR, one entry per CDR3 protein. Of over 350,000 distinct CDR3 sequences listed, about 15% were seen once; the top ten hold over 7.5%. This same sample was also taken into another study, of T cells in Graves' hyperthyroidism and ophthalmopathy.

Sequenced here: peripheral blood mononuclear cells (PBMCs), sampled at new diagnosis, from a patient treated with antithyroid drugs. Source of these receptors: a middle-aged woman with Graves disease. Both conserved end residues are part of each CDR3. D genes are given only for firm matches. Expanded clones are given a class, and other clones once, few, many or no size at all.

V: TRBV2; J: TRBJ2-5; size: many; D: NA; DNA: TGTGCCAGCAGTGAAAGACGTCAACAAGAGACCCAGTACTTC; CDR3: CASSERRQQETQYF
V: TRBV11-2; J: TRBJ2-5; size: many; D: TRBD2; DNA: TGTGCCAGCAGCTTAGATAGGACTAGCCTCCAAGAGACCCAGTACTTC; CDR3: CASSLDRTSLQETQYF
V: TRBV6-2/TRBV6-3; J: TRBJ1-4; size: many; D: NA; DNA: TGTGCCAGCAGCTTATCCGGGACAACTAATGAAAAACTGTTTTTT; CDR3: CASSLSGTTNEKLFF
V: TRBV3-1; J: TRBJ1-2; size: NA; D: NA; DNA: TGTGCCAGCAGCCACCTGGATGGCTACACCTTC; CDR3: CASSHLDGYTF
V: TRBV7-2; J: TRBJ2-3; size: many; D: TRBD2; DNA: TGTGCCAGCAGCTTGGAGCGGGAGGGCCCAGATACGCAGTATTTT; CDR3: CASSLEREGPDTQYF
V: TRBV4-2; J: TRBJ1-3; size: few; D: NA; DNA: TGTGCCAGCAGCCAACTCGGCACAGGAACTGGAAACACCATATATTTT; CDR3: CASSQLGTGTGNTIYF
V: TRBV9; J: TRBJ2-5; size: many; D: TRBD2; DNA: TGTGCCAGCAGTCTTTCCAGCGGGGCCCAAGAGACCCAGTACTTC; CDR3: CASSLSSGAQETQYF
V: TRBV4-2; J: TRBJ2-7; size: NA; D: TRBD2; DNA: TGTGCCAGCAGCCAATTGAGCGGGGAAACCTACGAGCAGTACTTC; CDR3: CASSQLSGETYEQYF
V: TRBV28; J: TRBJ2-3; size: NA; D: TRBD2; DNA: TGTGCCAGCAGGCCAGCGGGGCTAGCGACTAGCACAGATACGCAGTATTTT; CDR3: CASRPAGLATSTDTQYF
V: TRBV19; J: TRBJ2-3; size: many; D: TRBD2; DNA: TGTGCCAGTAGATCCTCGAGCGGGACGAGCAGGAATACGCAGTATTTT; CDR3: CASRSSSGTSRNTQYF
V: TRBV4-1; J: TRBJ2-1; size: few; D: TRBD2; DNA: TGCGCCAGCAGCTACCTAGCGGGAGTGTTCAATGAGCAGTTCTTC; CDR3: CASSYLAGVFNEQFF
V: TRBV7-6; J: TRBJ2-7; size: few; D: TRBD1; DNA: TGTGCCAGCAGCTTAGAAATACAGGGGTTGTCCTACGAGCAGTACTTC; CDR3: CASSLEIQGLSYEQYF
V: TRBV19; J: TRBJ2-1; size: few; D: TRBD2; DNA: TGTGCCAGTAGTACTAGCGGCCGGTCCCAGTTCTTC; CDR3: CASSTSGRSQFF
V: TRBV11-3; J: TRBJ1-1; size: many; D: TRBD1; DNA: TGTGCCACTGCGCGGGACAGTATGAACACTGAAGCTTTCTTT; CDR3: CATARDSMNTEAFF
V: TRBV11-2; J: TRBJ2-1; size: many; D: TRBD2; DNA: TGTGCCAGCAGCTTACCCCCCCGACTAGCGGGAGAATCCTACAATGAGCAGTTCTTC; CDR3: CASSLPPRLAGESYNEQFF
V: TRBV18; J: TRBJ1-3; size: NA; D: NA; DNA: TGTGCCAGCTCACCAGATCAGTCTGGAAACACCATATATTTT; CDR3: CASSPDQSGNTIYF
V: TRBV13; J: TRBJ2-6; size: few; D: NA; DNA: TGTGCCAGCAGCTTAGCTGGCGGGGCCAACGTCCTGACTTTC; CDR3: CASSLAGGANVLTF
V: TRBV2; J: TRBJ2-5; size: many; D: TRBD1; DNA: TGTGCCAGCAGCGAGACAGGGATAGAGACCCAGTACTTC; CDR3: CASSETGIETQYF
V: TRBV5-1; J: TRBJ2-3; size: few; D: NA; DNA: TGCGCCAGCAGCTTGGAAGACATCACAAATACGCAGTATTTT; CDR3: CASSLEDITNTQYF
V: TRBV7-9; J: TRBJ2-5; size: many; D: TRBD2; DNA: TGTGCCAGCAGCTTAACCAGACTAGCGGGGAAAGAGACCCAGTACTTC; CDR3: CASSLTRLAGKETQYF
V: TRBV11-3; J: TRBJ2-1; size: many; D: NA; DNA: TGTGCCAGCAGCTTGTATAGGTCAAGAAACCCCAATGAGCAGTTCTTC; CDR3: CASSLYRSRNPNEQFF
V: TRBV27; J: TRBJ2-7; size: many; D: NA; DNA: TGTGCCAGCAGCTATACTAGCAGAAACGAGCAGTACTTC; CDR3: CASSYTSRNEQYF
V: TRBV11-2; J: TRBJ2-2; size: many; D: TRBD2; DNA: TGTGCCAGCAGTAAAGCCTTCGGACTAGCGGGAGATTCTTTGATCACCGGGGAGCTGTTTTTT; CDR3: CASSKAFGLAGDSLITGELFF
V: TRBV7-9; J: TRBJ1-5; size: few; D: NA; DNA: TGTGCCAGCAGCCCCGGACAGATCAATCAGCCCCAGCATTTT; CDR3: CASSPGQINQPQHF
V: TRBV2; J: TRBJ2-7; size: many; D: TRBD2; DNA: TGTGCCAGCAGTAACGGACTAGCGGGAGGTGGGGAGCAGTACTTC; CDR3: CASSNGLAGGGEQYF
V: TRBV27; J: TRBJ1-5; size: many; D: NA; DNA: TGTGCCAGCAGTTTATCAGGAGATAGCAATCAGCCCCAGCATTTT; CDR3: CASSLSGDSNQPQHF
V: TRBV6-1; J: TRBJ2-1; size: NA; D: NA; DNA: TGTGCCAGCAGTCTGGCTCCGGAAGGTTACAATGAGCAGTTCTTC; CDR3: CASSLAPEGYNEQFF
V: TRBV11-2; J: TRBJ2-4; size: many; D: NA; DNA: TGTGCCAGCAGCTCCCTTGGATCGGGGGCCCGCGCCAAAAACATTCAGTACTTC; CDR3: CASSSLGSGARAKNIQYF
V: TRBV7-9; J: TRBJ2-1; size: NA; D: NA; DNA: TGTGCCAGCAGCTTACCAGCTGGAGACAATGAGCAGTTCTTC; CDR3: CASSLPAGDNEQFF
V: TRBV2; J: TRBJ2-1; size: many; D: NA; DNA: TGTGCCAGCAGTGAAGCGGAGGTAGCCCCCGGCAATGAGCAGTTCTTC; CDR3: CASSEAEVAPGNEQFF
V: TRBV19; J: TRBJ2-7; size: many; D: TRBD2; DNA: TGTGCCAGTAGTATTTCTAGCGGGACCTACGAGCAGTACTTC; CDR3: CASSISSGTYEQYF
V: TRBV4-3; J: TRBJ2-7; size: many; D: NA; DNA: TGCGCCAGCAGCCAAGATGGCCGCGACGAGCAGTACTTC; CDR3: CASSQDGRDEQYF
V: TRBV2; J: TRBJ2-7; size: many; D: NA; DNA: TGTGCCAGCAGTGAATGGGACGAGCAGTACTTC; CDR3: CASSEWDEQYF